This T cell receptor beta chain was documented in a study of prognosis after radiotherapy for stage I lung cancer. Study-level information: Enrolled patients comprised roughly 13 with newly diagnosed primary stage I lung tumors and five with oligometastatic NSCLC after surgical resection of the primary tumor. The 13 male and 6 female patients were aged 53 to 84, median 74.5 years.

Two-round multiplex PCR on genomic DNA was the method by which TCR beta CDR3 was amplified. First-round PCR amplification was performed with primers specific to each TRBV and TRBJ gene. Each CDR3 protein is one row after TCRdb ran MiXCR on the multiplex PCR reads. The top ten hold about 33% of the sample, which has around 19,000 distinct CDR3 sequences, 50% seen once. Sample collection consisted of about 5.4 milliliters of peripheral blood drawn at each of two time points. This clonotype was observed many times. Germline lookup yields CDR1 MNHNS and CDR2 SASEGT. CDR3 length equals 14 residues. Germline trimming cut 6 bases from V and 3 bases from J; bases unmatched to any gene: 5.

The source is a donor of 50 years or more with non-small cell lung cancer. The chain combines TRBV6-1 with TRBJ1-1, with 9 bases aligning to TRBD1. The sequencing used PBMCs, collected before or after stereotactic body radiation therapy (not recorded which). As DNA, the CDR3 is TGTGCCAGCAGCGATAGGGACAGGGACACTGAAGCTTTCTTT. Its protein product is CASSDRDRDTEAFF.